This T cell receptor (beta chain) originates from a study of PD-L1 blockade in urothelial cancer (dated by TCRdb to about 2017). With respect to the entire study: Every patient began therapy at some point between 2014 and 2015 and was given atezolizumab 1,200 mg intravenously every 3 weeks. Blood samples were analyzed at 3 weeks after treatment start (second dose) and at 6 weeks after treatment start. About 85% of the roughly 29 patients were identified as males with urothelial cancer of bladder origin, and a prior smoking history was reported by 18 of 29 patients. Progression-free survival longer than 6 months counted as durable clinical benefit, and TCR features were additionally tested against both progression-free and overall survival. In the same patients, pretreatment tumors underwent whole exome sequencing and RNA sequencing in addition to TCR sequencing. A median of roughly 140,000 T cells and 80,000 or so unique TCRs was obtained from blood samples, and a median clonality of around 0.08 was observed. Pretreatment tumor samples and matched peripheral blood, collected serially before and after atezolizumab treatment, underwent TCR sequencing. Roughly 10 patients reached durable clinical benefit, while some 19 patients did not. Somatic, immune and clinical correlates of response to PD-L1 blockade with atezolizumab in urothelial cancer were the focus of an exploratory multi-omic analysis. An ECOG performance status of 0 or 1 was recorded for the patients, and 0 to 3 prior chemotherapy regimens had been received by the patients. Twenty-nine patients had pretreatment blood TCR-seq, some 25 had at least one posttreatment blood collection, and some 25 had tumor TCR-seq. The study at large found these results: Because the sample size was small (n ≈ 28) and many of the analyses were exploratory, the results are meant to be hypothesis-generating. A pretreatment peripheral blood TCR clonality below the median was linked to improved progression-free and overall survival. At 3 weeks after the start of treatment, tumor-associated TCR clones in peripheral blood had expanded more in patients with durable benefit (n ≈ 22, p = 0.022).

CDR1 and CDR2, per the germline V gene (reference sequence), are MNHNY and SVGAGI. Inclusive of the bounding cysteine and phenylalanine, the CDR3 is 15 residues long. Kept here is only the CDR3 DNA, which spans 45 bases and is read in frame from base 1. Germline trimming amounts to 7 bases on V and 6 bases on J, with 10 as the count of junction bases outside the gene matches. As to this clone: Its antigen has not been determined. Per-base qualities were not stored, and no clone one base away is much larger.

Synthetic TCR analog templates were spiked into each PCR to estimate absolute template abundance from read counts. Using the immunoSEQ assay, TCRbeta CDR3 regions were amplified from genomic DNA with bias-controlled V and J gene primers. Sequencing of rearranged TCRbeta segments was done at approximately 20X coverage. The study's own analysis went as follows. Clustering was used to correct sequencing errors, and CDR3s were annotated against IMGT to assign V, D and J genes. Downstream analyses used only productive TCRbeta rearrangements, leaving out any out-of-frame or stop-codon sequences. To compute clonality, Shannon entropy was normalized by the log of the number of unique productive sequences and then subtracted from one. Fisher's exact test with Benjamini-Hochberg correction, using a cutoff of adjusted p below 0.01, was how clones that differed between time points or between blood and tumor were identified. TCRdb re-hosts the immuneACCESS table, in-frame sequences only. Its copies lack some clones; in the studies checked, an unresolved V gene accounts for under half of them, and the cause for the rest is not known. D and trimming come from the DNA, and the V and J calls and clone size come from that table. This sample holds approximately 50,000 clones; 84% were observed only once. 3.2% of the sample lies in the top ten.

The time point label, read with the paper, signifies: pretreatment peripheral blood. The cohort included some 30 patients with locally advanced or metastatic urothelial carcinoma who were treated at Memorial Sloan Kettering on a trial protocol. Peripheral blood mononuclear cells were collected pretreatment and during treatment, with between 1 and 8 total time points obtained per patient. The Qiagen DNeasy Blood extraction kit was used to purify genomic DNA from total PBMCs and tumor samples. Collected pretreatment and during treatment, PBMCs were isolated and stored as previously described. The receptor chain draws on TRBV6-6 and TRBJ1-5, with TRBD1 matching 9 junction bases. The sequences come from PBMCs, collected around atezolizumab (anti-PD-L1) treatment. This receptor was obtained from a man aged 70 or older with urothelial cancer. CDR3 loop: CASNTGTGILQPQHF. The DNA is TGTGCCAGCAATACCGGGACAGGGATACTTCAGCCCCAGCATTTT.